Following are 29 T cell receptor beta chains from one sample sequenced in a study of blood T cell repertoires in COVID-19 (dated by TCRdb to about 2020). Library generation was performed with the immunoSEQ multiplex PCR assay. TCRdb mirrors the immuneACCESS table, restricted to in-frame sequences. Some clones are absent from its copies; in checked studies, under half trace to an unresolved V gene, and the reason for the others is unknown. This sample comprises 200,000 to 250,000 clones, 80% to 95% of them detected only once. In total, the top ten clones hold 0.65% to 0.85% of the sample. The sample consisted of peripheral blood. The receptor set was obtained from a man in his fifties or sixties with COVID-19, enrolled during active disease.

This chain uses TRBV5-6 with TRBJ1-2, with TRBD1 as a possible D gene (5 bases). V lost 4 bases to trimming and J lost 1 base, with 11 bases between them. CDR1 is SGHDT and CDR2 is YYEEEE in the germline V gene. This CDR3 has 14 amino acids. CDR3 sequence: CASSPTGFNYGYTF. CDR3 in DNA: TGTGCCAGCAGCCCTACAGGATTTAACTATGGCTACACCTTC.

This clone is a singleton in its sample. The V call is TRBV3-1 (or the pseudogene TRBV3-2), the J call TRBJ1-5; tentatively, D is TRBD1 (5 bases). Germline loops: CDR1 LGHDT, CDR2 YNNKEL (reference sequence). V was pared by 9 bases and J by 5 bases, with 20 bases between. The CDR3 spans 15 residues. This CDR3 is CASGFEYQGHQPQHF. CDR3 sequence (DNA): TGTGCCAGTGGGTTTGAATACCAGGGCCATCAGCCCCAGCATTTT.

This chain joins TRBV5-8 and TRBJ1-5; TRBD1 is a possible D gene (6 bases). The CDR3 totals 15 residues. CDR1 SGHTS and CDR2 YDEGEE come from the germline V gene. V gave up 4 bases and J gave up 4 bases, with 15 bases separating them. This CDR3 reads CASSLGDTPNQPQHF. CDR3 nucleotides: TGTGCCAGCAGCCTCGGGGACACGCCAAATCAGCCCCAGCATTTT.

The rearrangement joins TRBV9 to TRBJ1-2; D perhaps matches TRBD1 (5 bases). Germline values: CDR1 SGDLS, CDR2 YYNGEE. CDR3 size: 12 residues. Trimming pared 3 bases from V and 8 bases from J, leaving 11 bases between. The CDR3 region is CASSEGGEGYTF. CDR3 nucleotide sequence: TGTGCCAGCAGCGAGGGAGGGGAAGGCTACACCTTC.

The chain employs TRBV18 and TRBJ2-6; tentative D call: TRBD2 (5 bases). This CDR3 region has 16 residues. In germline, CDR1 is KGHSH, CDR2 LQKENI. The V and J ends lost 5 bases and 4 bases respectively, with 15 bases between them. CDR3 sequence: CASSYGIFGGANVLTF. DNA of the CDR3: TGTGCCAGCTCATACGGGATCTTCGGAGGGGCCAACGTCCTGACTTTC.

This rearrangement joins TRBV3-1 (or the pseudogene TRBV3-2) to TRBJ1-2; tentatively, D is TRBD1 (6 bases). Trimming shortened V by 3 bases and J by 10 bases, and 15 bases separated the two germline ends. Germline CDR1 reads LGHDT; CDR2 reads YNNKEL (reference sequence). The CDR3 sequence is 13 residues long. The CDR3 coding sequence is TGTGCCAGCAGCCAGACAGGACCCAGTACCTACACCTTC. Its translation is CASSQTGPSTYTF.

This clone has a single count. V gene TRBV28 combines with J gene TRBJ2-1; 11 nucleotides match TRBD2. CDR3 length: 14 residues. Losses at the gene ends were 6 bases for V and 9 bases for J; bases not matched to a gene: 7. Germline values: CDR1 MDHEN, CDR2 SYDVKM. CDR3 protein: CASSGSSGGREQFF. In DNA, the CDR3 is TGTGCCAGCAGCGGATCTAGCGGGGGGCGTGAGCAGTTCTTC.

This sequence joins TRBV5-1 and TRBJ2-7; the D gene is possibly TRBD1 (5 bases). The CDR3 sequence is 14 residues long. Germline-derived CDR1 and CDR2 are SGHRS and YFSETQ. The V end was cut by 0 bases, the J end by 4 bases, with 11 bases between. Here the CDR3 DNA reads TGCGCCAGCAGCTTGGTAGGGGTCGAGTACGAGCAGTACTTC. It codes for CASSLVGVEYEQYF.

This chain links TRBV9 with TRBJ2-3, with TRBD2 matching over 14 bases. Per the germline V gene, CDR1 is SGDLS and CDR2 is YYNGEE. This CDR3 region has 18 residues. The J segment lost 7 bases and the V segment lost 0 bases, leaving 10 bases of the junction unmatched. CDR3 in amino acids: CASSVAATSGGAVNTQYF. The CDR3 DNA follows: TGTGCCAGCAGCGTAGCCGCGACTAGCGGGGGGGCCGTGAATACGCAGTATTTT.

This chain connects TRBV5-6 to TRBJ2-1; 8 nucleotides line up with TRBD2. The germline CDR1 and CDR2 sequences are SGHDT and YYEEEE. This CDR3 spans 15 amino acids. Trimming cost V 3 bases and J 7 bases; bases outside gene matches: 9. This chain's CDR3 is CASSSGPGRANEQFF. Here the CDR3 DNA reads TGTGCCAGCAGCTCCGGGCCCGGGAGGGCGAATGAGCAGTTCTTC.

This clone was recorded once. The gene calls are TRBV5-1 and TRBJ1-3; perhaps TRBD1 as D (6 bases). The germline V gene encodes CDR1 SGHRS and CDR2 YFSETQ. The CDR3 spans 14 residues. The ends were cut back, 8 bases at V and 0 bases at J, with 12 bases in the middle. CDR3 region: CASRTGISGNTIYF. The CDR3 nucleotides read TGCGCCAGTCGAACAGGGATCTCTGGAAACACCATATATTTT.

CDR3 protein: CASSQAWSNQPQHF. DNA of the CDR3: TGTGCCAGCAGCCAAGCATGGAGTAATCAGCCCCAGCATTTT. The rearrangement uses TRBV3-1 (or the pseudogene TRBV3-2) and TRBJ1-5; no clear D. Germline CDR1 is LGHDT and CDR2 is YNNKEL (reference sequence). The CDR3 is 14 amino acids. Trimming took 1 base from V and 4 from J, leaving 8 bases between them.

V and J are TRBV19 and TRBJ1-1; the match to TRBD1 covers 8 bases. J was trimmed by 5 bases and V by 6 bases; bases with no gene match: 8. This CDR3 comprises 14 residues. The germline V gene encodes CDR1 LNHDA and CDR2 SQIVND (reference sequence). The CDR3 DNA is TGTGCCAGTAGCAAACGGACAGGGAAGACTGAAGCTTTCTTT. Its protein product is CASSKRTGKTEAFF.

The chain couples TRBV29-1 to TRBJ2-7; tentative D call: TRBD1 (6 bases). CDR1 and CDR2 (germline): SQVTM, ANQGSEA. Trimming removed 2 bases at V and 5 bases at J, with 10 bases between. The length of the CDR3 is 12 residues. CDR3 sequence: CSVEQQGNEQYF. The CDR3 nucleotides read TGCAGCGTTGAACAACAGGGTAACGAGCAGTACTTC.

This rearrangement joins TRBV6-5 to TRBJ2-5; weak D call: TRBD2 (7 bases). With 8 bases removed from V and 4 bases from J, the gap between germline ends came to 14 bases. CDR3 length equals 13 residues. Germline V gene data show CDR1 as MNHEY and CDR2 as SVGAGI. CDR3 loop: CASEGRGGETQYF. The CDR3, as DNA: TGTGCCAGCGAGGGAAGGGGGGGAGAGACCCAGTACTTC.

The rearrangement uses TRBV30 and TRBJ1-5, with D possibly being TRBD1 (5 bases). CDR1 and CDR2 (germline): GTSNPN, SVGIG (reference sequence). CDR3 length: 12 residues. The V gene lost 2 bases and the J gene lost 6 bases, with 8 bases spanning the gap. The CDR3 loop reads CAWSTDSQPQHF. In DNA, the CDR3 is TGTGCCTGGAGTACCGACAGTCAGCCCCAGCATTTT.

This chain connects TRBV13 to TRBJ1-6, with 7 bases lining up with TRBD1. J was trimmed by 0 bases and V by 5 bases; bases with no gene match: 4. The CDR3 runs 16 residues. CDR1 is PRHDT, CDR2 FYEKMQ, per germline (reference sequence). The CDR3 is CASSHGTASYNSPLHF. Written as DNA, the CDR3 is TGTGCCAGCAGCCACGGGACAGCCTCCTATAATTCACCCCTCCACTTT.

This sequence joins TRBV4-1 and TRBJ1-2; possibly TRBD1 for D (5 bases). The CDR3 runs 15 residues. The V end lost 1 base, the J end lost 5 bases, and 14 bases lay between the germline ends. The germline CDR1 and CDR2 sequences are MGHRA and YSYEKL. CDR3 sequence (DNA): TGCGCCAGCAGCCAAGGGGCAGGGACTACGTATGGCTACACCTTC. This encodes CASSQGAGTTYGYTF.

The V and J genes are TRBV4-1 and TRBJ2-1, with TRBD2 matching over 9 bases. J was trimmed by 3 bases and V by 0 bases; bases with no gene match: 3. Germline-derived CDR1 and CDR2 are MGHRA and YSYEKL. CDR3 length: 16 residues. The CDR3 region has the DNA TGCGCCAGCAGCCAAGATAGCGGGAGTTTCTACAATGAGCAGTTCTTC. Translating it yields CASSQDSGSFYNEQFF.

V gene TRBV9 combines with J gene TRBJ1-2, with TRBD1 identical over 7 bases. J lost 7 bases, V lost 5 bases, and 8 bases had no gene match. CDR1 is SGDLS, CDR2 YYNGEE, per germline. The CDR3 runs 13 residues. CDR3 protein: CASSRQGVGGYTF. DNA of the CDR3: TGTGCCAGCAGTCGACAGGGAGTGGGTGGCTACACCTTC.

The chain carries TRBV27 and TRBJ1-5; TRBD1 agrees at 7 bases. Germline V gene lookup returns CDR1 MNHEY and CDR2 SMNVEV (reference sequence). The V and J ends lost 8 bases and 2 bases, in that order; junction bases with no gene match: 9. This CDR3 has 15 residues. Here the CDR3 reads CASGMGDRGNQPQHF. CDR3 coding DNA: TGTGCCAGCGGTATGGGTGACAGGGGCAATCAGCCCCAGCATTTT.

The rearrangement joins TRBV24-1 to TRBJ2-2, with D tentatively TRBD2 (6 bases). CDR1 and CDR2 (germline): KGHDR, SFDVKD. V lost 3 bases, J lost 7 bases, and 14 bases lay in between. The CDR3 consists of 15 residues. CDR3 bases: TGTGCCACCAGTGATAGGACGGGAGCGTACGGGGAGCTGTTTTTT. Translated, it gives CATSDRTGAYGELFF.

CDR3 protein: CASRPGQGAWETQYF. The CDR3 DNA follows: TGTGCCAGCAGACCGGGACAGGGGGCGTGGGAGACCCAGTACTTC. This sequence joins TRBV27 and TRBJ2-5, with 12 bases aligning to TRBD1. J was trimmed by 5 bases and V by 6 bases; bases with no gene match: 7. CDR1 and CDR2 (germline): MNHEY, SMNVEV (reference sequence). The CDR3 has 15 amino acids.

The V gene is TRBV3-1 (or the pseudogene TRBV3-2), the J gene TRBJ1-3; TRBD1 agrees at 8 bases. V gave up 6 bases and J gave up 4 bases; unmatched junction bases: 17. The CDR3 totals 18 residues. Germline-derived CDR1 and CDR2 are LGHDT and YNNKEL (reference sequence). CDR3 coding DNA: TGTGCCAGCAGGAACCTTGGTCTGACAGGGGTGAACGGAAACACCATATATTTT. It translates to CASRNLGLTGVNGNTIYF.

The chain carries TRBV9 and TRBJ2-2; 10 bases are a match to TRBD2. The CDR3 is 16 amino acids. Looked up from germline, CDR1 is SGDLS and CDR2 is YYNGEE. Unmatched junction bases numbered 3, after V lost 0 bases and J lost 4 bases. The CDR3, as DNA: TGTGCCAGCAGCGTAGGGACTAGCGGCTTCACCGGGGAGCTGTTTTTT. Translation: CASSVGTSGFTGELFF.

V is TRBV6-6 and J is TRBJ1-3, with D hard to call. Germline assignment: CDR1 MNHNY and CDR2 SVGAGI (reference sequence). This CDR3 comprises 14 residues. Trimming left V 5 bases short and J 0 bases short, with 8 bases between. The CDR3 coding sequence is TGTGCCAGCAGTACGGGTAACTCTGGAAACACCATATATTTT. Translated: CASSTGNSGNTIYF.

V and J are TRBV12-3 or TRBV12-4 and TRBJ1-1; no clear D. This CDR3 has 11 residues. V gave up 3 bases and J gave up 5 bases, with 4 bases separating them. The CDR3, as DNA: TGTGCCAGCAGTTTTAAAACTGAAGCTTTCTTT. This translates into CASSFKTEAFF.

This sequence joins TRBV2 and TRBJ1-1, with D unclear. Per germline, CDR1 SNHLY and CDR2 FYNNEI. CDR3 size: 14 residues. Trimming pared 4 bases from V and 4 bases from J, leaving 13 bases between. CDR3 nucleotides: TGTGCCAGCAGTGTCCAGTTAGGGAGCACTGAAGCTTTCTTT. Protein product: CASSVQLGSTEAFF.

This clone was seen a handful of times. This CDR3 is CASSLTDRPNEKLFF. CDR3 bases: TGTGCCAGCAGCTTGACGGACAGACCAAATGAAAAACTGTTTTTT. This sequence joins TRBV7-9 and TRBJ1-4; tentatively, D is TRBD1 (6 bases). The CDR3 runs to 15 residues. The V gene lost 3 bases and the J gene lost 5 bases, with 13 bases spanning the gap. CDR1 and CDR2 from the germline V gene are SEHNR and FQNEAQ (reference sequence).